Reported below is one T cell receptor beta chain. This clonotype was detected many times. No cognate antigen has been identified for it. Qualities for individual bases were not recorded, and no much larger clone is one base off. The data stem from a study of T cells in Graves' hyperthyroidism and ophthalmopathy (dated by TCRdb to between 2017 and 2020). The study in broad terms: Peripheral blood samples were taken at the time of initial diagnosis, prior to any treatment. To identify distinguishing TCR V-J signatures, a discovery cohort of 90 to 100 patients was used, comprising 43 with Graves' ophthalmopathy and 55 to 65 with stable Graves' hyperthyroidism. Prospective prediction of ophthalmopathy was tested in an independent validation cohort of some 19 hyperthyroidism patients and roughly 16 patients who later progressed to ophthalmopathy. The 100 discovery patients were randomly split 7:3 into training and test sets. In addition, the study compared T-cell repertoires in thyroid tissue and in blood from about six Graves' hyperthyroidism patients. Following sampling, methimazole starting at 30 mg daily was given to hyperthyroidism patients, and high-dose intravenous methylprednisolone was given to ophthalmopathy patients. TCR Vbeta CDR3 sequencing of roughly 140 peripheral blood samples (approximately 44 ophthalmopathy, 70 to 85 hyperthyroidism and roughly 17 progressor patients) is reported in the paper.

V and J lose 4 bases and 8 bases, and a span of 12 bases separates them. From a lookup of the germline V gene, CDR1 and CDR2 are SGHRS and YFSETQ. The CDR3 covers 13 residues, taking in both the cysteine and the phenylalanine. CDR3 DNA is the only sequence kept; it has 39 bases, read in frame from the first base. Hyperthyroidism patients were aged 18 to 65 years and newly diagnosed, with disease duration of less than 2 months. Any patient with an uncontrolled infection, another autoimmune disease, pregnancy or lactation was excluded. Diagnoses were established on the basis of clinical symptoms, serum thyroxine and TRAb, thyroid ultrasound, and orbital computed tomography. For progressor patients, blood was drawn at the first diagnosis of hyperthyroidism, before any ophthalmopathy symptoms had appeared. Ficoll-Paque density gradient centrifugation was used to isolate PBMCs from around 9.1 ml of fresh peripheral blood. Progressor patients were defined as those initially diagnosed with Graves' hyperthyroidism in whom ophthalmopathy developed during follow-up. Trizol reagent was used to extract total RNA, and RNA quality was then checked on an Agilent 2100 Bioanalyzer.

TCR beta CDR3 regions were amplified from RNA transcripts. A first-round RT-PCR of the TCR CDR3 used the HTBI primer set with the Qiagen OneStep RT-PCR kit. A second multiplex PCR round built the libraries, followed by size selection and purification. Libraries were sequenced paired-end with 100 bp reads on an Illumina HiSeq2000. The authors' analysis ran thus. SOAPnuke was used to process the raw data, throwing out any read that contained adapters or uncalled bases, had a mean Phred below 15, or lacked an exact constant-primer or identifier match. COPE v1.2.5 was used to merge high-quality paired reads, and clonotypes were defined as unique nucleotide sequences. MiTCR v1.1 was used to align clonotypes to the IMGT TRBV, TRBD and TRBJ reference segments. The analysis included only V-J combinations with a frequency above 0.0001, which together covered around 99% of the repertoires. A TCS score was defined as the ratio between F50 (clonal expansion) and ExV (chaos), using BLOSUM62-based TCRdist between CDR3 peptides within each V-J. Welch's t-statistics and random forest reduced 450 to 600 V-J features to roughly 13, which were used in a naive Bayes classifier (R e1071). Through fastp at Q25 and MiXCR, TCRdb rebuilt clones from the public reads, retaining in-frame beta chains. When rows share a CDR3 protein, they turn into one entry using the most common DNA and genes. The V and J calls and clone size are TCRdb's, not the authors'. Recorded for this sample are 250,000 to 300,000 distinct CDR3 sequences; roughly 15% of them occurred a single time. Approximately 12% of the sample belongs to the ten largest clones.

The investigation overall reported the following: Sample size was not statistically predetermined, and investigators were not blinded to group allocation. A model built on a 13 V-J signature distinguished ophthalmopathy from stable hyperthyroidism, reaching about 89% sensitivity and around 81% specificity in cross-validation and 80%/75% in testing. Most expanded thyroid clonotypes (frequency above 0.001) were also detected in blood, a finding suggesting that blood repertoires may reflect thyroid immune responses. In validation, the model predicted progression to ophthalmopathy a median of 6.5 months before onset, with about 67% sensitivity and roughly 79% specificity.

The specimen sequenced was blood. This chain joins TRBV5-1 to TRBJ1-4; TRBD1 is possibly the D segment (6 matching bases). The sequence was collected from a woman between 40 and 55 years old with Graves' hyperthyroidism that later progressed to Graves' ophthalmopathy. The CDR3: CASSPQGLEKLFF. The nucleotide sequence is TGCGCCAGCAGCCCCCAGGGGCTCGAAAAACTGTTTTTT.